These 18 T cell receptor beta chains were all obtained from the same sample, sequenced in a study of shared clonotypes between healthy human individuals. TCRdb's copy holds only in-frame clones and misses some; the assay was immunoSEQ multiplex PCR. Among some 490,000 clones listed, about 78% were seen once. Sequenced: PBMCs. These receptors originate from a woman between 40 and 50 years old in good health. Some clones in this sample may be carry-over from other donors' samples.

The CDR3, as DNA: TGCGCCAGCAGCTTGTTTTCTGTATCAGATACGCAGTATTTT. It codes for CASSLFSVSDTQYF. The chain uses TRBV5-1 and TRBJ2-3; D remains ambiguous. The V gene lost 1 base and the J gene lost 4 bases, with 10 bases spanning the gap. The germline gives CDR1 SGHRS, CDR2 YFSETQ. This CDR3 has 14 amino acids.

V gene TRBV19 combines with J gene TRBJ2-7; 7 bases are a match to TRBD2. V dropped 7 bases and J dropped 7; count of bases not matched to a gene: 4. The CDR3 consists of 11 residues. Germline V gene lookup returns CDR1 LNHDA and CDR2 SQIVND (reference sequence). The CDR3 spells CASMERDEQYF. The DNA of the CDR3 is TGTGCCAGTATGGAGCGGGATGAGCAGTACTTC.

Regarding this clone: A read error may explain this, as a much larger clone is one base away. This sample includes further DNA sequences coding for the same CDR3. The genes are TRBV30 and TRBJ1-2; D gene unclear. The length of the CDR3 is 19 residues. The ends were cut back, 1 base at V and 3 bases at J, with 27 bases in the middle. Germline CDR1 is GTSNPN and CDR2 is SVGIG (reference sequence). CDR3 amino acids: CAWSGTMFYGRQRDYGYTF. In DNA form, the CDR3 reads TGTGCCTGGAGTGGAACAATGTTCTACGGACGCCAAAGGGACTATGGCTACACCTTC.

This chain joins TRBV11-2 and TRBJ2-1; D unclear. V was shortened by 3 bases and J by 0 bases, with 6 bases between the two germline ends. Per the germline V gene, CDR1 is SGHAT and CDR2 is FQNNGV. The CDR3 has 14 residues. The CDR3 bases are TGTGCCAGCAGCTTTCGTGCCTCCTACAATGAGCAGTTCTTC. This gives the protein CASSFRASYNEQFF.

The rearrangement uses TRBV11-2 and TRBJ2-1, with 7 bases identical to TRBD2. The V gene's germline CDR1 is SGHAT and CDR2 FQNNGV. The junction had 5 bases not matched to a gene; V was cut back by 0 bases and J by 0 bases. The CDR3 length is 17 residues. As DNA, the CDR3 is TGTGCCAGCAGCTTAGATTTGGGGGAGGGCTCCTACAATGAGCAGTTCTTC. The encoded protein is CASSLDLGEGSYNEQFF.

CDR3 sequence: CASSDPTSSNEQFF. CDR3 in DNA: TGCGCCAGCAGCGATCCGACTAGCTCGAATGAGCAGTTCTTC. V and J are TRBV5-1 and TRBJ2-1; 7 nucleotides line up with TRBD2. Germline V gene lookup returns CDR1 SGHRS and CDR2 YFSETQ. The CDR3 contains 14 residues. J lost 7 bases, V lost 4 bases, and 8 bases had no gene match.

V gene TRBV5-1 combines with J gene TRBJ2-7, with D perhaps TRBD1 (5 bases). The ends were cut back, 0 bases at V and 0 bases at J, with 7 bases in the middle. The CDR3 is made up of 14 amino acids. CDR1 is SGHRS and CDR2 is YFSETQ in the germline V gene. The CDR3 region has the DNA TGCGCCAGCAGCTTGGGGACACTCTCCTACGAGCAGTACTTC. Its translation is CASSLGTLSYEQYF.

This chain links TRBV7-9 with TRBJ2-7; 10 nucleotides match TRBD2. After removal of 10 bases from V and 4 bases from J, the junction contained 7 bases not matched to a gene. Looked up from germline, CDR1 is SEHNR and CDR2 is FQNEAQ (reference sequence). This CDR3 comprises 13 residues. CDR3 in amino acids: CATPSGSKYEQYF. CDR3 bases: TGTGCCACCCCTAGCGGGAGTAAGTACGAGCAGTACTTC.

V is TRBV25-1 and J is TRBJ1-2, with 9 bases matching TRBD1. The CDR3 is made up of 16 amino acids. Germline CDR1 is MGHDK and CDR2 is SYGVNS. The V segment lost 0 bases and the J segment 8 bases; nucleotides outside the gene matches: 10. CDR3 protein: CASSEYPDRGGGGYTF. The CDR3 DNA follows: TGTGCCAGCAGTGAATACCCTGACAGGGGGGGTGGCGGCTACACCTTC.

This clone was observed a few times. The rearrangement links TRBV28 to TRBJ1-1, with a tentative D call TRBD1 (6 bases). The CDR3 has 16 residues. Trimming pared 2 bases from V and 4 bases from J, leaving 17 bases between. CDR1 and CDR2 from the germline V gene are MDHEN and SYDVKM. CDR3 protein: CASSLTGTPWGTEAFF. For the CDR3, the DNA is TGTGCCAGCAGTTTAACAGGGACTCCTTGGGGCACTGAAGCTTTCTTT.

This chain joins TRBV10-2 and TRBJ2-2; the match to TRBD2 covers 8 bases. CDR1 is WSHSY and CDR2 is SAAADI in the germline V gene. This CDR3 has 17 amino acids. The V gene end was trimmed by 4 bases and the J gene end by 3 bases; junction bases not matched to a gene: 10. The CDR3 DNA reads TGCGCCAGCAGTGGGGCAAGCGGGAGATCGTACACCGGGGAGCTGTTTTTT. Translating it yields CASSGASGRSYTGELFF.

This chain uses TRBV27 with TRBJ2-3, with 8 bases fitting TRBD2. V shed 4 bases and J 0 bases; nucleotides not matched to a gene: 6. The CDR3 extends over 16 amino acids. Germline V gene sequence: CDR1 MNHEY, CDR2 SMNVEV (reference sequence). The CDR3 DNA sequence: TGTGCCAGCAGTTCTCGGACTAGCACCAGCACAGATACGCAGTATTTT. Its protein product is CASSSRTSTSTDTQYF.

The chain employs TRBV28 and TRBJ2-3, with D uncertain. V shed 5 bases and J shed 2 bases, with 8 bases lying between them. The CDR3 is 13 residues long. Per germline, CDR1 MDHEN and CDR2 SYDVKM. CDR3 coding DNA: TGTGCCAGCAGTCCCGTCTCCACAGATACGCAGTATTTT. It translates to CASSPVSTDTQYF.

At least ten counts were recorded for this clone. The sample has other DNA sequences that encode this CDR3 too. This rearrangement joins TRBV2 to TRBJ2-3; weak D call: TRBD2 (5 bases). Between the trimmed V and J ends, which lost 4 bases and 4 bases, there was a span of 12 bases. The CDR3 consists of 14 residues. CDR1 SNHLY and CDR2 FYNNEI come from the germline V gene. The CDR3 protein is CASSVEGLSDTQYF. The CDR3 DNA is TGTGCCAGCAGTGTTGAGGGCCTCTCAGATACGCAGTATTTT.

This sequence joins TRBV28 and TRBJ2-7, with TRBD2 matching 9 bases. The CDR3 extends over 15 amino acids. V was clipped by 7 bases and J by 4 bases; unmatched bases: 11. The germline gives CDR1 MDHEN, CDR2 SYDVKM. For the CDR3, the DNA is TGTGCCAGCACCCCCCCGCTAGCGGGACAATACGAGCAGTACTTC. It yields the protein CASTPPLAGQYEQYF.

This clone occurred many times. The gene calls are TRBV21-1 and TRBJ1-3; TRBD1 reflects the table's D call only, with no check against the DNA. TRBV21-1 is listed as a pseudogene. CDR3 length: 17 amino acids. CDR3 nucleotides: TGTGCCAGCAGCATTCGTCTCCGGGACAGGGATGGAAACACCATATATTTT. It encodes CASSIRLRDRDGNTIYF.

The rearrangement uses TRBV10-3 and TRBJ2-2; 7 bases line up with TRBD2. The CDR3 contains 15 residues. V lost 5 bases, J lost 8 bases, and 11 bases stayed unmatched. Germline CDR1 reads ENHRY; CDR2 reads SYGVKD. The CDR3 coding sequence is TGTGCCATCAGTTCCGTCCCGGCGGGAGAGGGGGAGCTGTTTTTT. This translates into CAISSVPAGEGELFF.

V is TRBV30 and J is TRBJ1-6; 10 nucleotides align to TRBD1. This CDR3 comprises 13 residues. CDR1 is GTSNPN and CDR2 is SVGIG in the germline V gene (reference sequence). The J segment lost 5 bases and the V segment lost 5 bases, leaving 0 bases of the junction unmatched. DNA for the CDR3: TGTGCCTGGGGGACAGGGGATAATTCACCCCTCCACTTT. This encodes CAWGTGDNSPLHF. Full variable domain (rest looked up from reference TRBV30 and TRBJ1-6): SQTIHQWPATLVQPVGSPLSLECTVEGTSNPNLYWYRQAAGRGLQLLFYSVGIGQISSEVPQNLSASRPQDRQFILSSKKLLLSDSGFYLCAWGTGDNSPLHFGNGTRLTVT.